This T cell receptor beta chain was sequenced in a study of CXCR3-negative and CXCR3-positive naive CD8 T cells. Study observations and caveats: Memory CD8+ T cell repertoires were far less diverse than both naive subsets. It was found that naive subsets had comparable surface CD5, and TCR strength was inferred from TRB CDR3 properties. Memory cells differed in TRBV-TRBJ usage, but naive CXCR3-negative and CXCR3-positive cells had similar usage.

5' RACE with UMI labels generated the TRB cDNA libraries. TCRdb re-called the 5' RACE reads; every CDR3 protein appears as one record, without DNA. The sample data list about 120,000 distinct CDR3 sequences. Identification of naive CD8+ T cells rested on CD45RO-CCR7+CD27+CD95- status. Germline V gene lookup returns CDR1 LGHDT and CDR2 YNNKEL (reference sequence). The CDR3 totals 14 residues. Points on this clonotype: Its cognate antigen is unknown.

The sequence derives from a human donor in good health. Some clones in this sample may be carry-over from other donors' samples. The sequencing sample was made of naive CXCR3- CD8+ T cells from blood. The sample's subset: CD45RO-CCR7+CD27+CD95- naive CD8+ T cells lacking CXCR3 (TNR3-). The V gene is TRBV3-1, the J gene TRBJ2-1; as DNA is missing, the TRBD1 call by TCRdb cannot be tested. The CDR3 sequence: CASSQETGGVEQFF.